A selection of T cell receptor beta chains follows, all from one sample in a study of identical twins. Each CDR3 protein is one row after TCRdb ran MiXCR on the 5' RACE reads. The profile shows fewer than 550,000 distinct CDR3 sequences, nearly 15% of them singletons. This same sample was also part of a study on yellow fever vaccine responses in identical twins.

Sequenced material: CD4+ T cells sorted from blood. All receptors derive from a woman between 18 and 29 years old in good health. Each CDR3 is given with its conserved first and last residue. D genes are given only for firm matches. The size of a clone is reported for some rows only, either as once, few or many, or as a class for expanded clones.

V	size	J	D	DNA	CDR3
TRBV16	-	TRBJ1-2	-	TGTGCCAGCAGCCAATATCACAGGGAGTTCGGCTACACCTTC	CASSQYHREFGYTF
TRBV12-3/TRBV12-4	few	TRBJ2-2	-	TGTGCCAGCAACCAGGGGGGGTACGACACCGGGGAGCTGTTTTTT	CASNQGGYDTGELFF
TRBV2	-	TRBJ2-6	-	TGTGCCAGCAGTAGATTACAGGTTAGCTCTGGGGCCAACGTCCTGACTTTC	CASSRLQVSSGANVLTF
TRBV12-3/TRBV12-4	-	TRBJ2-1	-	TGTGCCAGCAGTTTCCTGGGACGCGTTACGGGGCAGTTCTTC	CASSFLGRVTGQFF
TRBV29-1	few	TRBJ2-1	-	TGCAGCGTTGAAGGCCGGCACAATGAGCAGTTCTTC	CSVEGRHNEQFF
TRBV20-1	-	TRBJ1-2	-	TGCAGTGCAACGGACAAAAACTATGGCTACACCTTC	CSATDKNYGYTF
TRBV29-1	-	TRBJ2-3	-	TGCAGCGTTGACGGAGGGAGCACAGATACGCAGTATTTT	CSVDGGSTDTQYF
TRBV19	-	TRBJ2-2	-	TGTGCCAGTAGTATAGATCCGGTAGTCACCGGGGAGCTGTTTTTT	CASSIDPVVTGELFF
TRBV12-3/TRBV12-4	-	TRBJ2-7	TRBD1	TGTGCCAGCAGACCTATGGGACAGGGCCCCTACGAGCAGTACTTC	CASRPMGQGPYEQYF
TRBV3-1	-	TRBJ2-1	TRBD2	TGTGCCAGCAGCCGATGGACTAGCGGGAGGTACAATGAGCAGTTCTTC	CASSRWTSGRYNEQFF
TRBV27	few	TRBJ2-3	-	TGTGCCAGCAGTTGGGGACCGAGAGTGGGCACAGATACGCAGTATTTT	CASSWGPRVGTDTQYF
TRBV4-2	-	TRBJ2-7	-	TGTGCCAGCAGCCAAGTTGATAGCGGAGGCCTTTACGAGCAGTACTTC	CASSQVDSGGLYEQYF
TRBV12-3/TRBV12-4	few	TRBJ2-7	TRBD2	TGTGCCAGCAGGCCCGGACTAGCGGGGAACTACGAGCAGTACTTC	CASRPGLAGNYEQYF
TRBV7-6	few	TRBJ2-1	-	TGTGCCAGCAGCCTGACTAGGGGGGGATACAATGAGCAGTTCTTC	CASSLTRGGYNEQFF
TRBV7-9	few	TRBJ2-2	-	TGTGCCAGCACCCCTAACACCGGGGAGCTGTTTTTT	CASTPNTGELFF
TRBV29-1	-	TRBJ2-3	-	TGCAGCGTCCATGACGAGGGATCAAGCACAGATACGCAGTATTTT	CSVHDEGSSTDTQYF
TRBV27	few	TRBJ1-2	-	TGTGCCAGCAGTTTCAGAGAAGGGCTCTATGGCTACACCTTC	CASSFREGLYGYTF
TRBV28	few	TRBJ1-1	-	TGTGCCAGCAGGGGGGGTTTGGCTTTCTTT	CASRGGLAFF
TRBV12-3/TRBV12-4	-	TRBJ2-7	-	TGTGCCAGCAGTTTGCGCCTCTCCCTCCACGAGCAGTACTTC	CASSLRLSLHEQYF
TRBV18	-	TRBJ2-4	-	TGTGCCAGCCCACCGGGACATCAGGACATTCAGTACTTC	CASPPGHQDIQYF
TRBV5-1	few	TRBJ1-1	-	TGCGCCAGCAGCTTGGACAGCCAAGCTTTCTTT	CASSLDSQAFF
TRBV29-1	many	TRBJ1-1	TRBD1	TGCAGCGTTGCTTCCCCGAGGACAGGGGTAGCTTTCTTT	CSVASPRTGVAFF